This T cell receptor beta chain was identified during a study of Graves' ophthalmopathy and Graves' hyperthyroidism. At the level of the study: At the time of initial diagnosis and before any treatment, peripheral blood was collected.

The TCR beta CDR3 regions underwent amplification from RNA transcripts. First-round RT-PCR relied on HTBI primers, and a second-round multiplex PCR came next. Via MiXCR, TCRdb re-called the multiplex PCR reads, giving one row per CDR3 protein. The data show under 400,000 distinct CDR3 sequences, around a sixth seen once. Ophthalmopathy in the donors was of moderate-to-severe activity, with CAS ≥3, NOSPECS ≥4 and duration under 3 months. This clonotype was seen ten or more times. The germline CDR1 and CDR2 sequences are SGHTA and FQGNSA. The CDR3 runs 15 residues. The germline V and J ends were trimmed by 1 base and 4 bases, with 14 bases remaining between them.

The chain joins TRBV7-2 to TRBJ2-7; TRBD1 is a possible D gene (5 bases). This TCR derives from an adult man with Graves' ophthalmopathy. Material: peripheral blood. CDR3: CASSLVVRGSYEQYF. The CDR3 nucleotides are TGTGCCAGCAGCTTAGTGGTTAGGGGCTCGTACGAGCAGTACTTC.